This T cell receptor (beta chain) is from a study of spatial heterogeneity in lung cancer. About the research overall: Mean representation of each unique TCR and UMI combination in the raw reads exceeded 8.5 occurrences.

Time point of the sample: blood at routine non-recurrence follow-up after resection. Whole RNA was taken from tumor, nontumor lung or frozen PBMC; it was then sequenced unsorted. This CDR3 region has 15 residues. The V end was cut by 0 bases, the J end by 1 base, with 10 bases between. CDR1 and CDR2 (germline): SGHRS, YFSETQ. TCRdb reanalysed the 5' RACE reads using MiXCR and keeps one entry per CDR3 protein. This table holds more than 95,000 distinct CDR3 sequences, 9% to 15% found once. This clonotype was counted a few times. The sample here was PBMCs, taken at follow-up. V usage is TRBV5-1 and J usage is TRBJ2-5; D assignment may be TRBD1 or TRBD2 (6 bases each). This clonotype originated in a male donor with early-stage non-small cell lung cancer. The CDR3 sequence is CASSLGLGGQETQYF. The CDR3 DNA is TGCGCCAGCAGCTTGGGACTAGGGGGCCAAGAGACCCAGTACTTC.